This T cell receptor beta chain was found in a study of a mutant IDH1 vaccine in newly diagnosed glioma. A remark on this clone: Its specificity is not known.

This sample's time point: week 23, last vaccination. What each vaccine dose contained was 300 ug of mutant IDH1 20-mer peptide, accompanied by topical imiquimod. V gave up 6 bases and J gave up 2 bases; unmatched junction bases: 9. CDR3 size: 16 residues. From germline, CDR1 is MNHEY and CDR2 SMNVEV (reference sequence). Some clones are missing from TCRdb's copy, which holds only in-frame ones; the method was immunoSEQ multiplex PCR. The sample lists approximately 62,000 clones, around 84% occurring once. The clonotype was recovered from a young man with glioma. The source was PBMCs, collected from a glioma patient whose treatment included an IDH1 peptide vaccine. V is TRBV27 and J is TRBJ2-2; 7 nucleotides line up with TRBD1. In DNA form, the CDR3 reads TGTGCCAGCAGGGTTAGACAGGGCATAAACACCGGGGAGCTGTTTTTT. This sequence encodes CASRVRQGINTGELFF.